Below are 17 T cell receptor beta chains sequenced from a single sample in a study of identifying expanded T cells in peripheral blood (dated by TCRdb to 2018 to 2020). The library was obtained by the immunoSEQ multiplex PCR assay. What TCRdb holds here is the immuneACCESS table cut down to in-frame rearrangements. Part of the clones is not present; checked against another copy, under half of the missing clones reflect an unresolved V gene, and the others are unexplained. The sample table records approximately 58,000 clones; 89% of these occur just once. The ten biggest clones cover 3.6% of the sample. Sequenced material: blood. Receptors originate from a person between 18 and 70 years old in good health.

The chain combines TRBV5-1 with TRBJ2-2; 9 bases are shared with TRBD2. Losses at the gene ends were 0 bases for V and 3 bases for J; bases not matched to a gene: 0. The germline CDR1 and CDR2 sequences are SGHRS and YFSETQ. The CDR3 consists of 15 residues. CDR3 in DNA: TGCGCCAGCAGCTTGGGACTAGCGGACACCGGGGAGCTGTTTTTT. Protein: CASSLGLADTGELFF.

V gene TRBV21-1 combines with J gene TRBJ2-1; the D call TRBD2 from the table was never checked on the DNA. TRBV21-1 is reported as a pseudogene. The CDR3 has 17 amino acids. This chain's CDR3 is CASSNPPHGCNNEKQFF. In DNA, the CDR3 is TGTGCCAGCAGCAATCCCCCCCACGGGTGTAACAATGAAAAGCAGTTCTTC.

The chain employs TRBV7-2 and TRBJ1-4; 11 nucleotides align to TRBD1. The V and J ends lost 5 bases and 8 bases, in that order; junction bases with no gene match: 7. The germline V gene has CDR1 SGHTA and CDR2 FQGNSA. The CDR3 consists of 15 residues. The CDR3 spells CASSRGTGGNEKLFF. CDR3 bases: TGTGCCAGCAGCCGCGGGACAGGGGGGAACGAAAAACTGTTTTTT.

This chain connects TRBV4-2 to TRBJ1-5; 7 positions agree with TRBD1. V gave up 8 bases and J gave up 7 bases; unmatched junction bases: 11. The CDR3 is made up of 14 amino acids. Germline lookup yields CDR1 LGHNA and CDR2 YNFKEQ. CDR3 bases: TGTGCCAGCGCCCCCGGACAGGATGGGCAGCCCCAGCATTTT. Translated: CASAPGQDGQPQHF.

The chain recombines TRBV4-1 with TRBJ2-3; D is perhaps TRBD1 (5 bases). Germline V gives CDR1 MGHRA, CDR2 YSYEKL. The CDR3 is 16 residues long. Trimming took off 0 bases at V and 5 bases at J, with 15 bases between the two ends. As DNA, the CDR3 is TGCGCCAGCAGCCAAGAAGGGGCGCAGCCAAGAGATACGCAGTATTTT. It encodes CASSQEGAQPRDTQYF.

This clone appeared once. This chain connects TRBV21-1 to TRBJ2-5; no check of the table's D call, TRBD2, against the DNA was made. TRBV21-1 is deemed a pseudogene. CDR3 length equals 16 residues. CDR3 protein: CASSKLPGFPWKTQYF. The CDR3 coding sequence is TGTGCCAGCAGCAAACTCCCGGGATTTCCATGGAAGACCCAGTACTTC.

The V gene is TRBV10-1, the J gene TRBJ2-3, with 7 nucleotides matching TRBD2. The trim removed 3 bases at V and 1 base at J, leaving 7 bases unmatched. Germline CDR1 WNHNN, CDR2 SYGVQD (reference sequence). The CDR3 is 16 amino acids. The CDR3 loop reads CASSDPSSGGTDTQYF. CDR3 DNA: TGCGCCAGCAGTGATCCTTCTAGCGGCGGCACAGATACGCAGTATTTT.

V and J are TRBV5-1 and TRBJ1-2; D remains ambiguous. CDR3 length equals 15 residues. The V gene's germline CDR1 is SGHRS and CDR2 YFSETQ. Between the trimmed V and J ends, which lost 0 bases and 2 bases, there was a span of 11 bases. CDR3 DNA sequence: TGCGCCAGCAGCTTGGAGGCAGGAGCCAACTATGGCTACACCTTC. Protein: CASSLEAGANYGYTF.

CDR3: CASSVVPGDHEQYF. The CDR3 nucleotides read TGTGCCAGCAGCGTAGTTCCAGGGGACCACGAGCAGTACTTC. The chain is built from TRBV9 and TRBJ2-7, with D possibly matching TRBD1 (6 bases). The CDR3 extends over 14 amino acids. CDR1 SGDLS and CDR2 YYNGEE come from the germline V gene. Trimming pared 0 bases from V and 5 bases from J, leaving 12 bases between.

The gene calls are TRBV5-1 and TRBJ1-2, with D possibly being TRBD1 (6 bases). V lost 0 bases and J lost 8, with 17 bases in between. The CDR3 contains 15 residues. The germline gives CDR1 SGHRS, CDR2 YFSETQ. CDR3 DNA: TGCGCCAGCAGCTTGGCCGGGGGGCCCCAAGGGGGCTACACCTTC. Residues: CASSLAGGPQGGYTF.

The chain links TRBV10-3 to TRBJ2-3; D may be TRBD1 or TRBD2 (6 bases each). V was pared by 7 bases and J by 3 bases, with 14 bases between. CDR1 ENHRY and CDR2 SYGVKD come from the germline V gene. The CDR3 runs 14 residues. The CDR3 reads CAIKRGAMTDTQYF. CDR3 bases: TGTGCCATCAAAAGGGGGGCTATGACAGATACGCAGTATTTT.

This rearrangement joins TRBV18 to TRBJ2-3; D may be TRBD2 (6 bases). Germline-derived CDR1 and CDR2 are KGHSH and LQKENI. CDR3 length: 14 amino acids. Trimming removed 3 bases at V and 2 bases at J, with 9 bases between. The CDR3 sequence is CASSPIADTDTQYF. CDR3 nucleotide sequence: TGTGCCAGCTCACCGATAGCGGACACAGATACGCAGTATTTT.

V usage is TRBV19 and J usage is TRBJ1-1; TRBD1 is a possible D gene (6 bases). V lost 7 bases and J 7 bases, leaving 13 bases between the germline ends. Germline CDR1 and CDR2: LNHDA and SQIVND (reference sequence). The CDR3 loop spans 12 amino acids. The CDR3 spells CASNTGPGEAFF. In DNA form, the CDR3 reads TGTGCCAGTAACACAGGGCCCGGTGAAGCTTTCTTT.

V and J are TRBV11-1 and TRBJ2-3; 7 positions match TRBD2. V dropped 4 bases and J dropped 1; count of bases not matched to a gene: 2. The CDR3 covers 14 residues. Germline CDR1 is SGHAT and CDR2 is FQDESV (reference sequence). The CDR3: CASSSTSGTDTQYF. Here the CDR3 DNA reads TGTGCCAGCAGCTCAACTAGCGGCACAGATACGCAGTATTTT.

A few counts support this clone. The rearrangement uses TRBV2 and TRBJ1-1; D unclear. CDR3 size: 12 residues. Trimming removed 1 base from V and 4 bases from J, with 4 bases in between. From germline, CDR1 is SNHLY and CDR2 FYNNEI. This chain's CDR3 is CASSEVPTEAFF. The CDR3 DNA follows: TGTGCCAGCAGTGAAGTCCCCACTGAAGCTTTCTTT. The full variable domain, rest sourced from reference TRBV2 and TRBJ1-1, is EPEVTQTPSHQVTQMGQEVILRCVPISNHLYFYWYRQILGQKVEFLVSFYNNEISEKSEIFDDQFSVERPDGSNFTLKIRSTKLEDSAMYFCASSEVPTEAFFGQGTRLTVV.

This rearrangement joins TRBV7-3 to TRBJ2-7, with 7 nucleotides matching TRBD2. CDR1 and CDR2 (germline): SGHTA, FQGTGA. V was clipped by 1 base and J by 4 bases; unmatched bases: 10. The CDR3 loop spans 16 amino acids. The CDR3 DNA follows: TGTGCCAGCAGCTTAATTAGGGGAGGGCCTCCTTACGAGCAGTACTTC. It encodes CASSLIRGGPPYEQYF.

The chain is built from TRBV12-5 and TRBJ2-1, with 8 bases that match TRBD2. Germline values: CDR1 LGHNT, CDR2 FRNRAP. There are 14 residues in the CDR3. V lost 6 bases, J lost 7 bases, and 8 bases stayed unmatched. For the CDR3, the DNA is TGTGCTAGTGGGCGAGCGGGAGAAGGAAATGAGCAGTTCTTC. Translation gives CASGRAGEGNEQFF.